This TCR beta chain comes out of a study of blood T cell repertoires in COVID-19. Overall study: Samples taken during acute and convalescent COVID-19 were collected in the United States, Italy and Spain. PBMCs, B-cell-depleted T cells, or T cells were the source of the cDNA or gDNA that made up the material.

V lost 11 bases and J lost 0; bases outside the gene matches: 4. The CDR3 consists of 13 residues. From germline, CDR1 is PRHDT and CDR2 FYEKMQ (reference sequence). In the original processing: Amplification of reference gene primers was used by the study to estimate nucleated cell counts. Assay: immunoSEQ multiplex PCR; the TCRdb copy retains only in-frame clones and omits some. That table supplies the V and J calls and clone size; D and trimming were determined from the DNA. Of over 200,000 clones listed, approximately 83% are singletons. V gene TRBV13 combines with J gene TRBJ2-3, with TRBD2 identical over 8 bases. The source material was peripheral blood. The TCR originated in a young woman who had recovered from COVID-19. The CDR3 protein is CAARGASTDTQYF. The CDR3 region has the DNA TGTGCCGCGCGGGGGGCGAGCACAGATACGCAGTATTTT.